These 16 T cell receptor beta chains came from one sample sequenced in a study of vaccination and CD4 T cells after COVID-19. The assay that was used to sequence DNA from cultured CD4+ T cells was the Oncomine TCR Beta short-read assay. MiXCR, applied by TCRdb to the PCR reads, yields one record per CDR3 protein. The data contain tens of thousands of distinct CDR3 sequences, around a third of them singletons. Antigens of these TCRs are unknown. Noted time point: late sampling 161 to 241 days after vaccination in a few convalescent patients. As to treatment: roughly nine-day PBMC culture with coronavirus spike peptide pools or control peptides (ViraFEST assay). The sample in question was CD4+ T cells from blood, cultured in vitro, obtained about 7 months after SARS-CoV-2 vaccination. These receptors came from a human donor who had recovered from COVID-19.

This chain joins TRBV27 and TRBJ2-7, with D maybe TRBD1 (6 bases). V shed 6 bases and J shed 0 bases, with 18 bases lying between them. The germline CDR1 and CDR2 sequences are MNHEY and SMNVEV (reference sequence). CDR3 size: 16 residues. CDR3 sequence (DNA): TGTGCCAGCAGGTCTCTTATAGGACAGTACTCCTACGAGCAGTACTTC. The encoded protein is CASRSLIGQYSYEQYF.

This chain uses TRBV2 with TRBJ2-1; D is perhaps TRBD1 (6 bases). V was pared by 10 bases and J by 9 bases, with 19 bases between. Germline CDR1 SNHLY, CDR2 FYNNEI. This CDR3 region has 13 residues. The CDR3 protein is CATSGVGDIEQFF. As DNA, the CDR3 is TGTGCCACCTCAGGGGTCGGTGATATTGAGCAGTTCTTC.

This clonotype came up a few times. The chain couples TRBV15 to TRBJ2-1, with D perhaps given as TRBD1 or TRBD2 (5 bases each). The CDR3 sequence is 14 residues long. With 5 bases removed from V and 5 bases from J, the gap between germline ends came to 13 bases. CDR1 and CDR2 (germline): LNHNV, YYDKDF (reference sequence). The DNA of the CDR3 is TGTGCCACCAGCCCCGGGACGGTGAACAATGAGCAGTTCTTC. It specifies CATSPGTVNNEQFF.

The chain uses TRBV7-8 and TRBJ2-7; no reliable D call. Looked up from germline, CDR1 is SGHVS and CDR2 is FQNEAQ. The CDR3 contains 13 residues. The ends were cut back, 4 bases at V and 3 bases at J, with 10 bases in the middle. CDR3 in amino acids: CASSSRERYEQYF. DNA of the CDR3: TGTGCCAGCAGCTCTAGGGAACGCTACGAGCAGTACTTC.

The rearrangement links TRBV15 to TRBJ1-5; 10 bases agree with TRBD1. Germline V gene sequence: CDR1 LNHNV, CDR2 YYDKDF (reference sequence). The junction had 3 bases not matched to a gene; V was cut back by 3 bases and J by 1 base. This CDR3 is built from 16 residues. The CDR3 region has the DNA TGTGCCACCAGCAGGTTGACAGGGGGCAGCAATCAGCCCCAGCATTTT. Protein product: CATSRLTGGSNQPQHF.

Only a few counts were recorded for this clonotype. V and J are TRBV20-1 and TRBJ1-6; D might be TRBD1 (5 bases). CDR1 and CDR2 (germline): DFQATT, SNEGSKA (reference sequence). Trimming left V 0 bases short and J 9 bases short, with 12 bases between. The CDR3 length is 14 residues. CDR3 nucleotide sequence: TGCAGTGCTAGAGATCCAGGGACTACTTCACCCCTCCACTTT. This translates into CSARDPGTTSPLHF.

This clonotype was seen only a few times. The CDR3 DNA reads TGTGCCAGCGCCTACAGGGGTTTGGGGGAGCAGTTCTTC. This gives the protein CASAYRGLGEQFF. V is TRBV6-1 and J is TRBJ2-1; 7 nucleotides agree with TRBD1. Germline assignment: CDR1 MNHNS and CDR2 SASEGT. This CDR3 spans 13 amino acids. V was pared by 8 bases and J by 10 bases, with 11 bases of the junction left unmatched.

Sample share makes this clonotype medium-sized. This chain links TRBV19 with TRBJ1-1; D is ambiguous. Trimming took 6 bases from V and 1 from J, leaving 9 bases between them. Germline assignment: CDR1 LNHDA and CDR2 SQIVND (reference sequence). This CDR3 region has 13 residues. This CDR3 is CASSVQRNTEAFF. In DNA, the CDR3 is TGTGCCAGTAGCGTACAGAGGAACACTGAAGCTTTCTTT.

The gene calls are TRBV21-1 and TRBJ1-5; the table gives TRBD1 as D, unverified against the DNA. TRBV21-1 is shown as a pseudogene. The CDR3 totals 17 residues. CDR3 loop: CASSKSRNRGFNQPQHF. The CDR3 DNA reads TGTGCCAGCAGCAAATCCAGGAACAGGGGGTTCAATCAGCCCCAGCATTTT.

This sequence joins TRBV20-1 and TRBJ2-5, with TRBD2 as a possible D gene (7 bases). The CDR3 runs to 14 residues. The germline gives CDR1 DFQATT, CDR2 SNEGSKA (reference sequence). V was trimmed by 0 bases and J by 4 bases, leaving 12 bases between them. In DNA, the CDR3 is TGCAGTGCTAGAGACGTGGGGGGGCTAGAGACCCAGTACTTC. Its protein is CSARDVGGLETQYF.

The chain recombines TRBV9 with TRBJ2-7; 9 bases map to TRBD1. Germline values: CDR1 SGDLS, CDR2 YYNGEE. This CDR3 comprises 15 residues. J lost 6 bases, V lost 10 bases, and 17 bases had no gene match. The CDR3 nucleotides read TGTGCCGGAGCGGGGAGGGGACAGGGACGTAGCGAGCAGTACTTC. Amino acids: CAGAGRGQGRSEQYF.

The chain carries TRBV14 and TRBJ1-2; D unresolved. The CDR3 spans 13 residues. The germline V gene encodes CDR1 SGHDN and CDR2 FVKESK. V lost 1 base and J lost 0, with 3 bases in between. This CDR3 is CASSQVANYGYTF. Here the CDR3 DNA reads TGTGCCAGCAGCCAAGTAGCTAACTATGGCTACACCTTC.

This chain connects TRBV5-6 to TRBJ2-7; 11 bases match TRBD2. CDR3 length: 14 residues. Germline V CDR1 and CDR2: SGHDT, YYEEEE. Losses at the gene ends were 2 bases for V and 3 bases for J; bases not matched to a gene: 1. The CDR3 sequence is CASSFGLAGYEQYF. CDR3 sequence (DNA): TGTGCCAGCAGCTTCGGACTAGCGGGCTACGAGCAGTACTTC.

The chain combines TRBV2 with TRBJ2-2, with no clear D. The CDR3 consists of 14 residues. CDR1 is SNHLY, CDR2 FYNNEI, per germline. V shed 7 bases and J shed 2 bases, with 11 bases lying between them. DNA for the CDR3: TGTGCCAGCAAGGGTACTACTAACACCGGGGAGCTGTTTTTT. This encodes CASKGTTNTGELFF.

This sequence joins TRBV30 and TRBJ2-7; TRBD2 matches 7 bases. Germline CDR1 and CDR2: GTSNPN and SVGIG (reference sequence). V dropped 3 bases and J dropped 2; count of bases not matched to a gene: 13. The CDR3 has 16 residues. The CDR3 sequence: CAWRALGERGTYEQYF. The DNA for the CDR3 is TGTGCCTGGAGGGCCTTGGGAGAGCGGGGCACCTACGAGCAGTACTTC.

The DNA of the CDR3 is TGTGCCAGCAGCTTAGATGGGAGGTCCTACAATGAGCAGTTCTTC. Encoded protein: CASSLDGRSYNEQFF. The chain has TRBV7-2 and TRBJ2-1; D might be TRBD2 (6 bases). The CDR3 length is 15 residues. V was cut by 1 base and J by 1 base, with 8 bases left in between. The germline CDR1 and CDR2 sequences are SGHTA and FQGNSA. Full variable domain (rest looked up from reference TRBV7-2 and TRBJ2-1): GAGVSQSPSNKVTEKGKDVELRCDPISGHTALYWYRQSLGQGLEFLIYFQGNSAPDKSGLPSDRFSAERTGGSVSTLTIQRTQQEDSAVYLCASSLDGRSYNEQFFGPGTRLTVL.